This TCR beta chain came from a study of beta chain bispecific antibodies for T cell cancers. Study in general: HPB-ALL carried surface TRBV5-5, while Jurkat carried TRBV12-3.

Study outcomes and limitations: Anti-TRBV12 exposure, compared with anti-CD19, reduced the TRBV12-3 proportion of TRBV signal by approximately 99%. In these mixed samples, most targeted TRBV reads derived from the leukemia cell line.

T cells were expanded from blood mononuclear cells for three to four days with anti-CD3 OKT3 or CD3/CD28 beads. This clonotype was counted ten times or more. Its antigen is unidentified. Germline V lookup: CDR1 MGHRA, CDR2 YSYEKL. This CDR3 has 16 residues. The V end was cut by 0 bases, the J end by 3 bases, with 15 bases between. TCRdb fed the 5' RACE reads into MiXCR, producing one record per CDR3 protein. In the table there are about 20,000 distinct CDR3 sequences, approximately 2% of which are singletons. This TCR came from a human donor in good health. Some clones in this sample may be carry-over from other donors' samples. Sequences were derived from healthy donor T cells cultured with leukemia cells, sampled from a culture containing a bispecific antibody targeting TCR Vbeta12. This chain connects TRBV4-1 to TRBJ2-7, with D possibly being TRBD1 (5 bases). The CDR3 here is CASSQDRQSTYYEQYF. The CDR3 nucleotides read TGCGCCAGCAGCCAAGATCGACAGTCCACCTACTACGAGCAGTACTTC.